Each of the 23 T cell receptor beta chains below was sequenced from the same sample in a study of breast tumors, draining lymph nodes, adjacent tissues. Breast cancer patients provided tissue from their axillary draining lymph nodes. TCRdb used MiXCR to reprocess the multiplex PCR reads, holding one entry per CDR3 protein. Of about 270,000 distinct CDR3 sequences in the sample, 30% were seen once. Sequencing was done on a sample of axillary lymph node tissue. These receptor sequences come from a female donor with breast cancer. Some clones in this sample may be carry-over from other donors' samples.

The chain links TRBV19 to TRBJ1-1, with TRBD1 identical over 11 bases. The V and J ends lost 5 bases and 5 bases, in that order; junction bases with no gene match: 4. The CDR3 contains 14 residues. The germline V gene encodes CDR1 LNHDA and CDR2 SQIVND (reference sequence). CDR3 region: CASSRGTGGTEAFF. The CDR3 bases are TGTGCCAGTAGTCGGGGGACAGGGGGTACTGAAGCTTTCTTT.

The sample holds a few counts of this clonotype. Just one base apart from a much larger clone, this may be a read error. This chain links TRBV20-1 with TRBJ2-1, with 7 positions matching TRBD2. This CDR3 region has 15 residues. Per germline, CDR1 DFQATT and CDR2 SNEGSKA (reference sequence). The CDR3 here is CSARVRGSSSNEQFF. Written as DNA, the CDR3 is TGCAGTGCTAGAGTTCGCGGGAGCTCCTCCAATGAGCAGTTCTTC.

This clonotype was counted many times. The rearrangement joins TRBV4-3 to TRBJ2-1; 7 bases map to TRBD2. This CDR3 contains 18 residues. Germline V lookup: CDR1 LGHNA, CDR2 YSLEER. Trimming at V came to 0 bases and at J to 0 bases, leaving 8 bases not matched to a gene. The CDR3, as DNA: TGCGCCAGCAGCCAAGATTCCAGCGGGGCGGGCTCCTACAATGAGCAGTTCTTC. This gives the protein CASSQDSSGAGSYNEQFF.

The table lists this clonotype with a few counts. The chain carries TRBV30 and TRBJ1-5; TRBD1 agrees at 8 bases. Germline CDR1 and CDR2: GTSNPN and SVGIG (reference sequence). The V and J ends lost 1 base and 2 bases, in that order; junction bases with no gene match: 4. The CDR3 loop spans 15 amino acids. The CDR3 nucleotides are TGTGCCTGGAGTGGGGGACAGGCGGGCAATCAGCCCCAGCATTTT. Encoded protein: CAWSGGQAGNQPQHF.

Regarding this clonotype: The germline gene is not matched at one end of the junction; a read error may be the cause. CDR3 in amino acids: CASSQVAGQGTFNEKLFF. In DNA form, the CDR3 reads TGTGCCAGCAGCCAAGTCGCGGGACAGGGGACCTTTAATGAAAAGCTGTTTTTT. V and J are TRBV10-2 and TRBJ1-4; 10 nucleotides line up with TRBD1. This CDR3 is 18 amino acids long. Germline V CDR1 and CDR2: WSHSY, SAAADI.

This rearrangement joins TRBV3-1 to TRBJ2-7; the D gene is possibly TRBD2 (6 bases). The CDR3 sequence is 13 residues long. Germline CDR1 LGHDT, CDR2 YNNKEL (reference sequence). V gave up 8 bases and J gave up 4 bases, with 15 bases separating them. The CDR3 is CASGHSGRYEQYF. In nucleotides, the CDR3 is TGTGCCAGCGGACATTCAGGGAGGTACGAGCAGTACTTC.

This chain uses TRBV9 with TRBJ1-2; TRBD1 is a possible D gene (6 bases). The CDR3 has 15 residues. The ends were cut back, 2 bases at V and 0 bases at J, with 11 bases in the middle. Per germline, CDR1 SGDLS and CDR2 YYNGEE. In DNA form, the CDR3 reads TGTGCCAGCAGCGTTGTACAGGGTGCTAACTATGGCTACACCTTC. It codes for CASSVVQGANYGYTF.

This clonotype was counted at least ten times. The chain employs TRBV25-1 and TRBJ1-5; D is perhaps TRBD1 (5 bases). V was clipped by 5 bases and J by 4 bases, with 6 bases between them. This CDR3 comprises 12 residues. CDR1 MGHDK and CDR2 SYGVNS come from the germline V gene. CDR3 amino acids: CASSRGNQPQHF. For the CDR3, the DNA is TGTGCCAGCAGTCGGGGGAATCAGCCCCAGCATTTT.

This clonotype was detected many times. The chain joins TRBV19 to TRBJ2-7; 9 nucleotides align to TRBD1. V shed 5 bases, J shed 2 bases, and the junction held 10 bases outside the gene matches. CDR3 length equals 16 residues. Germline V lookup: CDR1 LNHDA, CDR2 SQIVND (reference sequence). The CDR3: CASSGRARQGAYEQYF. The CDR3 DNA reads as TGTGCCAGTAGTGGAAGAGCAAGACAGGGGGCCTACGAGCAGTACTTC.

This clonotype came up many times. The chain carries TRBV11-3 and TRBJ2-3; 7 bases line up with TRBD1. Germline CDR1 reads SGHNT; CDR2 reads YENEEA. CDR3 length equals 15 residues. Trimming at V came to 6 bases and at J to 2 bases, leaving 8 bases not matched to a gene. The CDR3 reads CASSINRGSTDTQYF. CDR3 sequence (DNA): TGTGCCAGCAGTATAAACAGGGGCTCCACAGATACGCAGTATTTT. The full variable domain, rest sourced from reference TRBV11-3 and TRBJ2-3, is EAGVVQSPRYKIIEKKQPVAFWCNPISGHNTLYWYLQNLGQGPELLIRYENEEAVDDSQLPKDRFSAERLKGVDSTLKIQPAELGDSAVYLCASSINRGSTDTQYFGPGTRLTVL.

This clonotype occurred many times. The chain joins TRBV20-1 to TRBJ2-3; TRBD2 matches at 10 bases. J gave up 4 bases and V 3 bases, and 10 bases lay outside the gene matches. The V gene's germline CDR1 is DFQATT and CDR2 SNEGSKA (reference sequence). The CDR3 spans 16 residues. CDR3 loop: CSASGLAGVLPDTQYF. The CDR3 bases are TGCAGTGCTAGTGGTCTAGCGGGAGTTCTACCAGATACGCAGTATTTT.

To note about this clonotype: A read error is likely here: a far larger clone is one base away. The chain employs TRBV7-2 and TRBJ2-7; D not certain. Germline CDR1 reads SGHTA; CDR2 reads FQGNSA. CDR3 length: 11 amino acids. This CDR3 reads CAGSLKYEQYF. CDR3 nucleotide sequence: TGTGCCGGCAGCTTAAAGTACGAGCAGTACTTC.

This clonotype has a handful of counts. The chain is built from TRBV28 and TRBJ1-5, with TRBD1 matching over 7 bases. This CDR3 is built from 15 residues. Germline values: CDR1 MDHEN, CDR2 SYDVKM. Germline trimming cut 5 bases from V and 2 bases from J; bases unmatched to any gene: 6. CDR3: CASSRYRGGNQPQHF. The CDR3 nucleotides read TGTGCCAGCAGTCGTTACAGGGGTGGCAATCAGCCCCAGCATTTT. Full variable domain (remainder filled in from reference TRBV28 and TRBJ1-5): DVKVTQSSRYLVKRTGEKVFLECVQDMDHENMFWYRQDPGLGLRLIYFSYDVKMKEKGDIPEGYSVSREKKERFSLILESASTNQTSMYLCASSRYRGGNQPQHFGDGTRLSIL.

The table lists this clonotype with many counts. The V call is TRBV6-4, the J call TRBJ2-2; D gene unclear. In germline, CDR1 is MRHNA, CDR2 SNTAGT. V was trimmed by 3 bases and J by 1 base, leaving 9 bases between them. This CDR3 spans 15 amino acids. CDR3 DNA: TGTGCCAGCAGTGAAGGTCTCGGGAACACCGGGGAGCTGTTTTTT. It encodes CASSEGLGNTGELFF.

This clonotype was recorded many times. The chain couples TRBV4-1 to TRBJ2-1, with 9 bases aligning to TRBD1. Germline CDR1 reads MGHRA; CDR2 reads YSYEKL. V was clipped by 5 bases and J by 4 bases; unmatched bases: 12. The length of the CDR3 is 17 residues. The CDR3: CASSGGQGLEPYNEQFF. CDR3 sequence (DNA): TGCGCCAGCAGCGGGGGACAGGGTTTGGAACCTTACAATGAGCAGTTCTTC.

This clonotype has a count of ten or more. DNA for the CDR3: TGTGCCAGCAGCGTAGCCTGGGGCTCCTACGAGCAGTACTTC. Protein sequence: CASSVAWGSYEQYF. The rearrangement uses TRBV9 and TRBJ2-7; no clear D gene. V lost 0 bases, J lost 0 bases, and 7 bases lay in between. The CDR3 totals 14 residues. CDR1 is SGDLS, CDR2 YYNGEE, per germline.

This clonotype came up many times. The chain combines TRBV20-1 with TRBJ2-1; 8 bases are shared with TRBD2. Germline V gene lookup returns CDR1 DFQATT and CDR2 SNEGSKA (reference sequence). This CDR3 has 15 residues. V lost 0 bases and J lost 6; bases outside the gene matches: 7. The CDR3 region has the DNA TGCAGTGCTAGAGATTGGGCGGGAGGTCCCAATGAGCAGTTCTTC. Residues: CSARDWAGGPNEQFF.

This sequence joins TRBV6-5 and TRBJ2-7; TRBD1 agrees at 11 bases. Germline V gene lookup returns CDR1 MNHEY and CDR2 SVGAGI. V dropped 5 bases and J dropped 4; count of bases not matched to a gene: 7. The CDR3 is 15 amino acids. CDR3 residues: CASSLGTGGRYEQYF. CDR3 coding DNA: TGTGCCAGCAGTCTTGGGACAGGGGGGAGGTACGAGCAGTACTTC.

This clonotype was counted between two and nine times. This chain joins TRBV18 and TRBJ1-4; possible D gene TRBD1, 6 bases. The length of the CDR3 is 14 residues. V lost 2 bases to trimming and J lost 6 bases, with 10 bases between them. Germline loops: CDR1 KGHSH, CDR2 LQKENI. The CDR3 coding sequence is TGTGCCAGCTCACCAACAGGGCAGTATGAAAAACTGTTTTTT. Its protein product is CASSPTGQYEKLFF.

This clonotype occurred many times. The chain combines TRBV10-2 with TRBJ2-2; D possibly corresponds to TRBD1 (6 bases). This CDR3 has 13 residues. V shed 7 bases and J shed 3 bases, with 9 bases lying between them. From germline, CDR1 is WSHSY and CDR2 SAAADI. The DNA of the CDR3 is TGCGCCAGCAACAGGGTCGACACCGGGGAGCTGTTTTTT. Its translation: CASNRVDTGELFF.

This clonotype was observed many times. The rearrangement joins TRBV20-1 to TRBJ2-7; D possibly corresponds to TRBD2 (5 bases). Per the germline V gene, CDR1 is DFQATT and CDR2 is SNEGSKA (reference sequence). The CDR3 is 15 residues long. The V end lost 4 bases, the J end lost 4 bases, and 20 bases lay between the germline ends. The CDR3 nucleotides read TGCAGTGCTACCTGGGCGGGCAGGCCCTCTTACGAGCAGTACTTC. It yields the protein CSATWAGRPSYEQYF.

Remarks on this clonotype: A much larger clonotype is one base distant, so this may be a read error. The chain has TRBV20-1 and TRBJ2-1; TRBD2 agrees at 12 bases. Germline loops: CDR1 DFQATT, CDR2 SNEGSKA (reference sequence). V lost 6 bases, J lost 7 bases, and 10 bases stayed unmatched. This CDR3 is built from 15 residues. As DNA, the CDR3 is TGCAGTGCCCGGTATCCGACTAGCGGGGGTAATGAGCAGTTCTTC. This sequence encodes CSARYPTSGGNEQFF.

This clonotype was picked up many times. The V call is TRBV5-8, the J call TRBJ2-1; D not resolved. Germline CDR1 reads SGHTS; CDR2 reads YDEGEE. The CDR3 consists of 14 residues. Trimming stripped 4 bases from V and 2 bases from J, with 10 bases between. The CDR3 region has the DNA TGTGCCAGCAGCCTCCGTGGGACCTACAATGAGCAGTTCTTC. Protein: CASSLRGTYNEQFF.